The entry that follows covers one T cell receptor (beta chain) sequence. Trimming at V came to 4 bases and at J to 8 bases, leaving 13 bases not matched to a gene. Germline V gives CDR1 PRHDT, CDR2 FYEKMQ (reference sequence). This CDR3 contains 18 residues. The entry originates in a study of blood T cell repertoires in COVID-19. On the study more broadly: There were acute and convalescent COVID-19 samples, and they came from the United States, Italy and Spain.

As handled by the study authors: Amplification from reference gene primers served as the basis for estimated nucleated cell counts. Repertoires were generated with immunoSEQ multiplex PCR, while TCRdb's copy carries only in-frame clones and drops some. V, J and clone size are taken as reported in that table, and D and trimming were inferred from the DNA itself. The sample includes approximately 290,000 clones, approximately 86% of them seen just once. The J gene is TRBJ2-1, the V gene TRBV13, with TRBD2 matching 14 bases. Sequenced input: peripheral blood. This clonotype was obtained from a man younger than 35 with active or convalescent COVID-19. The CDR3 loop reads CASSSRRTSGGPSDEQFF. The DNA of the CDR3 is TGTGCCAGCAGCTCGAGGCGGACTAGCGGGGGGCCATCAGATGAGCAGTTCTTC. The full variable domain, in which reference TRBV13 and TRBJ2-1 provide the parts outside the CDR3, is AAGVIQSPRHLIKEKRETATLKCYPIPRHDTVYWYQQGPGQDPQFLISFYEKMQSDKGSIPDRFSAQQFSDYHSELNMSSLELGDSALYFCASSSRRTSGGPSDEQFFGPGTRLTVL.